The clone carrying this TCR beta chain was seen a few times. This CDR3 contains 13 residues. V gave up 6 bases and J gave up 5 bases, with 11 bases separating them. Germline V gene data show CDR1 as LNHDA and CDR2 as SQIVND (reference sequence). The data were taken from a study of blood T cell repertoires in COVID-19. As for the study in general: Both acute and convalescent COVID-19 samples were obtained from the United States, Italy and Spain. In each case, the material was cDNA or gDNA derived from T cells, B-cell-depleted T cells, or PBMCs.

TCRdb keeps only in-frame clones here, not all; method: immunoSEQ multiplex PCR. Of 130,000 to 150,000 clones listed, 84% were seen once; the top ten hold approximately 4.6%. The sample taken for sequencing was peripheral blood. The sequence was obtained from a human donor in a cohort sampled during active COVID-19. V is TRBV19 and J is TRBJ1-5; maybe TRBD1 (6 bases). The CDR3 sequence: CASSTGRDQPQHF. DNA for the CDR3: TGTGCCAGTAGCACAGGGCGGGATCAGCCCCAGCATTTT. The variable domain in full, with the rest retrieved from reference TRBV19 and TRBJ1-5, is DGGITQSPKYLFRKEGQNVTLSCEQNLNHDAMYWYRQDPGQGLRLIYYSQIVNDFQKGDIAEGYSVSREKKESFPLTVTSAQKNPTAFYLCASSTGRDQPQHFGDGTRLSIL.